The 12 T cell receptor beta chains presented below share a single source sample, sequenced in a study of T cell responses to AZD1222 COVID-19 vaccine (dated by TCRdb to about 2021). The library was built by means of the immunoSEQ multiplex PCR assay. The source is immuneACCESS, and TCRdb retained only in-frame sequences with V and J called. Part of the clones is not carried over; for the studies checked, unresolved V genes explain less than half of this, and the remainder is unexplained. The sample data list about 150,000 clones, and more than 70% of these were observed just once. About 16% of the sample comes from the top ten. Sample time point, as interpreted from the label and publication: baseline before first vaccination. The sample in question was peripheral blood, obtained on day 0 of AZD1222 vaccination. These receptors all come from an adult in good health.

The rearrangement links TRBV19 to TRBJ1-2, with unresolved D. CDR3 size: 13 residues. Per germline, CDR1 LNHDA and CDR2 SQIVND (reference sequence). With 3 bases removed from V and 0 bases from J, the gap between germline ends came to 5 bases. Here the CDR3 reads CASSIDANYGYTF. The CDR3 DNA is TGTGCCAGTAGTATTGATGCTAACTATGGCTACACCTTC.

Of note for this clone: The junction departs from the called germline gene at one end, perhaps through a read error. The chain carries TRBV6-5 and TRBJ1-1; the D is unclear. The germline V gene encodes CDR1 MNHEY and CDR2 SVGAGI. The CDR3 is 11 amino acids. Here the CDR3 DNA reads TGCGCCGTCCGGGCGACCACTGAAGCTTTCTTT. As protein: CAVRATTEAFF.

This rearrangement joins TRBV19 to TRBJ2-1, with TRBD1 identical over 7 bases. V dropped 7 bases and J dropped 4; count of bases not matched to a gene: 10. CDR1 and CDR2 (germline): LNHDA, SQIVND (reference sequence). This CDR3 region has 15 residues. CDR3 bases: TGTGCCAGTACCAGCTCAGGGGACAGATACAATGAGCAGTTCTTC. Translation gives CASTSSGDRYNEQFF.

CDR3 in amino acids: CASRPGTANTEAFF. CDR3 nucleotide sequence: TGTGCCAGCAGACCCGGGACAGCGAACACTGAAGCTTTCTTT. J is TRBJ1-1 and V is TRBV6-5; 7 positions agree with TRBD1. With V trimmed by 6 bases and J by 1 base, 5 bases remained unmatched. This CDR3 has 14 amino acids. Germline CDR1 reads MNHEY; CDR2 reads SVGAGI.

This chain connects TRBV5-4 to TRBJ1-1; D remains ambiguous. Trimming took off 5 bases at V and 10 bases at J, with 18 bases between the two ends. The CDR3 has 13 amino acids. The germline V gene encodes CDR1 SGHNT and CDR2 YYREEE (reference sequence). In nucleotides, the CDR3 is TGTGCCAGCAGACTGTCTTCCTCTCAGCGAGCTTTCTTT. Translated: CASRLSSSQRAFF.

The gene calls are TRBV7-2 and TRBJ1-3; 8 bases match TRBD1. Germline values: CDR1 SGHTA, CDR2 FQGNSA. This CDR3 has 15 amino acids. Losses at the gene ends were 4 bases for V and 2 bases for J; bases not matched to a gene: 4. The CDR3 bases are TGTGCCAGCAGCTATAGACAGGGGACTGGAAACACCATATATTTT. Translation: CASSYRQGTGNTIYF.

This clone was seen a few times. This chain connects TRBV3-1 (or the pseudogene TRBV3-2) to TRBJ2-7; D may correspond to TRBD1 or TRBD2 (5 bases each). CDR1 and CDR2 (germline): LGHDT, YNNKEL (reference sequence). Trimming took off 4 bases at V and 3 bases at J, with 16 bases between the two ends. The CDR3 extends over 15 amino acids. CDR3 coding DNA: TGTGCCAGCAGCCCGGGACGGGTCCCCCTCTACGAGCAGTACTTC. This translates into CASSPGRVPLYEQYF.

The chain carries TRBV19 and TRBJ2-7; D may match TRBD1 or TRBD2 (6 bases each). V was trimmed by 8 bases and J by 4 bases, leaving 12 bases between them. The germline V gene has CDR1 LNHDA and CDR2 SQIVND (reference sequence). The CDR3 sequence is 12 residues long. This CDR3 is CASGRQGYEQYF. The CDR3 bases are TGTGCCAGTGGGAGGCAGGGGTACGAGCAGTACTTC.

The rearrangement uses TRBV4-1 and TRBJ2-2; 11 bases are a match to TRBD1. The CDR3 is made up of 17 amino acids. J lost 4 bases, V lost 8 bases, and 12 bases had no gene match. Germline V gene sequence: CDR1 MGHRA, CDR2 YSYEKL. CDR3 residues: CASALLAGTGGTGELFF. The CDR3 DNA is TGCGCCAGCGCACTCCTAGCAGGGACAGGGGGCACCGGGGAGCTGTTTTTT.

This clone has just one count. The chain is built from TRBV5-1 and TRBJ1-2; 8 bases fit TRBD1. The V gene end was trimmed by 3 bases and the J gene end by 4 bases; junction bases not matched to a gene: 5. The CDR3 is 14 amino acids. Germline V gene data show CDR1 as SGHRS and CDR2 as YFSETQ. As DNA, the CDR3 is TGCGCCAGCAGCTCGACAGGGGAGGGCTATGGCTACACCTTC. Its translation: CASSSTGEGYGYTF.

The chain is built from TRBV11-2 and TRBJ1-1; a weak D match, TRBD1 (5 bases). Germline V lookup: CDR1 SGHAT, CDR2 FQNNGV. Trimming removed 2 bases at V and 6 bases at J, with 7 bases between. There are 12 residues in the CDR3. This CDR3 reads CASSLRGAEAFF. The DNA for the CDR3 is TGTGCCAGCAGCTTAAGGGGCGCTGAAGCTTTCTTT.

This clone appeared a single time. The DNA for the CDR3 is TGTGCCAGCTCACCACAAGTAGACGTCGAGCAGTACTTC. It encodes CASSPQVDVEQYF. The gene calls are TRBV18 and TRBJ2-7; D gene ambiguous. Per germline, CDR1 KGHSH and CDR2 LQKENI. With 1 base removed from V and 6 bases from J, the gap between germline ends came to 10 bases. The CDR3 sequence is 13 residues long.